The 5 T cell receptor beta chains below come from one sample, sequenced in a study of CD8 T cells in Susac syndrome. Reverse transcription of about 0.5 to 1 ug RNA used random hexamers. TCRdb reprocessed the immunoSEQ multiplex PCR reads with MiXCR, giving one entry per CDR3 protein. The data show under 200,000 distinct CDR3 sequences, around 95% seen once. Sequenced sample: CD4+ T cells from PBMCs. The receptors originated from a human donor in good health.

The rearrangement joins TRBV20-1 to TRBJ1-2, with D hard to call. In germline, CDR1 is DFQATT, CDR2 SNEGSKA (reference sequence). V was clipped by 7 bases and J by 6 bases, with 18 bases between them. CDR3 length equals 13 residues. The CDR3 loop reads CSVGRVAHHGYTF. CDR3 DNA sequence: TGCAGTGTCGGGCGGGTGGCCCACCATGGCTACACCTTC.

V usage is TRBV30 and J usage is TRBJ2-3; 7 bases align to TRBD1. The CDR3 has 15 residues. The ends lost 3 bases at V and 5 bases at J; junction bases unmatched: 11. Per germline, CDR1 GTSNPN and CDR2 SVGIG (reference sequence). Here the CDR3 reads CAWSQDRAAGDTQYF. The CDR3 DNA is TGTGCCTGGAGCCAAGACAGGGCCGCAGGAGATACGCAGTATTTT.

V gene TRBV6-5 combines with J gene TRBJ2-3, with D unclear. CDR3 length equals 14 residues. Between the trimmed V and J ends, which lost 2 bases and 3 bases, there was a span of 9 bases. CDR1 is MNHEY, CDR2 SVGAGI, per germline. The CDR3 region has the DNA TGTGCCAGCAGTTACGGTCGCGTAACAGATACGCAGTATTTT. Its protein product is CASSYGRVTDTQYF.

The genes are TRBV6-2 or TRBV6-3 and TRBJ1-2; D perhaps matches TRBD1 (5 bases). Trimming stripped 4 bases from V and 4 bases from J, with 16 bases between. Germline-derived CDR1 and CDR2 are MNHEY and SVGEGT. The CDR3 is 15 residues long. The CDR3 coding sequence is TGTGCCAGCAGTTCCCCGGGACGGAGAAGCTATGGCTACACCTTC. This gives the protein CASSSPGRRSYGYTF.

The chain joins TRBV18 to TRBJ2-7; D not resolved. CDR1 and CDR2 from the germline V gene are KGHSH and LQKENI. The CDR3 consists of 15 residues. Trimming cost V 8 bases and J 0 bases, with 17 bases left between them. The CDR3 bases are TGTGCCAGCCCTCCGGGCAGGAAGAACTCCTACGAGCAGTACTTC. Protein: CASPPGRKNSYEQYF.